This TCR beta chain was obtained from a study of CD8 T cells in Susac syndrome. Sequencing targeted TCR beta in T cells from blood (CD8+ and CD4+). Controls comprised healthy donors matched for age and sex. TEMRA cells were FACS-enriched, unlike CD8+ and CD4+ T cells, which were negatively isolated. Reverse transcription of roughly 0.45 to 1 ug RNA used random hexamers. TCRdb used MiXCR to reprocess the immunoSEQ multiplex PCR reads, holding one entry per CDR3 protein. The data contain 20,000 to 25,000 distinct CDR3 sequences, around 92% of them singletons. The sequenced sample was CD8+ T cells from PBMCs. The receptor was isolated from a human donor in good health.

The chain's CDR3 is CASSLETGLSTDTQYF. The CDR3 DNA sequence: TGCGCCAGCAGCTTGGAAACAGGCCTAAGCACAGATACGCAGTATTTT. The genes are TRBV5-1 and TRBJ2-3; D perhaps matches TRBD1 (5 bases). The CDR3 contains 16 residues. V lost 0 bases and J lost 0, with 11 bases in between. Looked up from germline, CDR1 is SGHRS and CDR2 is YFSETQ.